This T cell receptor beta chain was retrieved from a study of T cell responses to AZD1222 COVID-19 vaccine. Study results and caveats: Seropositivity was recorded at baseline in only five to seven AZD1222 recipients.

As for this clone: Its antigen is not known.

Only in-frame clones appear in the TCRdb table, and some are missing; sequencing was by immunoSEQ multiplex PCR. Of 110,000 to 150,000 clones listed, about 93% are singletons. This clonotype was sampled from an adult in good health. The starting material was peripheral blood, obtained on day 0 of AZD1222 vaccination.

CDR3 nucleotides: TGTGCTACTCGACAGGGCCTCAGCTCTGGGGCCAACGTCCTGACTTTC. Amino acid sequence: CATRQGLSSGANVLTF. The rearrangement links TRBV5-5 to TRBJ2-6; 7 bases agree with TRBD1. The CDR3 covers 16 residues. The germline V gene has CDR1 SGHKS and CDR2 YYEKEE (reference sequence).